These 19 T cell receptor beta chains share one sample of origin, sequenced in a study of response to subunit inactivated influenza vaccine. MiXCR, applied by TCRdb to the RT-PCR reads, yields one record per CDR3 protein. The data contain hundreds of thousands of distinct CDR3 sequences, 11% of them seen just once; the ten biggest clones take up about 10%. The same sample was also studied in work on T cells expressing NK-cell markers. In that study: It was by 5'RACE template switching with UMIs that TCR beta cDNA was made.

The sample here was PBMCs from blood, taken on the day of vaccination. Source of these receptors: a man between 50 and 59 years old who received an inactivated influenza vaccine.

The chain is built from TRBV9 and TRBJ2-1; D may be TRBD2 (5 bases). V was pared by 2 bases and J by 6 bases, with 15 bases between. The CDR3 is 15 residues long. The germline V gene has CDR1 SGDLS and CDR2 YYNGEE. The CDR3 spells CASSVSRGESNEQFF. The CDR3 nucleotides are TGTGCCAGCAGCGTGAGTCGGGGTGAGTCCAATGAGCAGTTCTTC.

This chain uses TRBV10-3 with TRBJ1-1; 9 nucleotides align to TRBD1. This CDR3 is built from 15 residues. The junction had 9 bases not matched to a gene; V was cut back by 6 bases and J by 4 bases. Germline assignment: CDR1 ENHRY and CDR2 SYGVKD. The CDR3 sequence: CAIRPSGQGTTEAFF. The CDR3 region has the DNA TGTGCCATCAGACCGAGCGGACAGGGGACCACTGAAGCTTTCTTT.

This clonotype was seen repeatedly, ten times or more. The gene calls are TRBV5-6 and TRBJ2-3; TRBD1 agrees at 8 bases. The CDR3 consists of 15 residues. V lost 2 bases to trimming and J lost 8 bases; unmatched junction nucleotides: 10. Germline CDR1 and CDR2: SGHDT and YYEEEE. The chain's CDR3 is CASSFGTGNIRTQYF. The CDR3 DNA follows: TGTGCCAGCAGCTTTGGGACAGGAAATATTCGTACGCAGTATTTT.

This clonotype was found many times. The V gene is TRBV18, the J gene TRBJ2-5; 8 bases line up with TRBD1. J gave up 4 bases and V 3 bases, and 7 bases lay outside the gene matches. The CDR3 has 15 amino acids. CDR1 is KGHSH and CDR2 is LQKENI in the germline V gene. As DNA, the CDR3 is TGTGCCAGCTCACCCCGGACAGGGATAGGAGAGACCCAGTACTTC. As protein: CASSPRTGIGETQYF.

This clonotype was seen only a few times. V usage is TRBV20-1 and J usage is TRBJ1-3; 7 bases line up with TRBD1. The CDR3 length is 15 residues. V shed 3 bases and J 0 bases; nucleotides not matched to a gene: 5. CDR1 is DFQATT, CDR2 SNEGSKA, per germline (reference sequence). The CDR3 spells CSASPGTVSGNTIYF. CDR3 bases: TGCAGTGCTAGCCCCGGGACAGTCTCTGGAAACACCATATATTTT.

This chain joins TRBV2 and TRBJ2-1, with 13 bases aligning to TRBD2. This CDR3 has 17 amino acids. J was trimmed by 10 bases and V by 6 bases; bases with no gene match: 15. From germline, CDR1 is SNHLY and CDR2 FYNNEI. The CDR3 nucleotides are TGTGCCAGCAGAGATCCGGGACTAGCGGGATCGGGTAGCGAGCAGTTCTTC. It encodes CASRDPGLAGSGSEQFF.

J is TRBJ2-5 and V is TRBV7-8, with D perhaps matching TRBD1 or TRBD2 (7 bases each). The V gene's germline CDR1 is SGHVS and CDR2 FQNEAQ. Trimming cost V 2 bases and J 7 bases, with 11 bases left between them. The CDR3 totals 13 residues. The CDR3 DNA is TGTGCCAGCAGCTTACCAGGGGGGGGGACCCAGTACTTC. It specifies CASSLPGGGTQYF.

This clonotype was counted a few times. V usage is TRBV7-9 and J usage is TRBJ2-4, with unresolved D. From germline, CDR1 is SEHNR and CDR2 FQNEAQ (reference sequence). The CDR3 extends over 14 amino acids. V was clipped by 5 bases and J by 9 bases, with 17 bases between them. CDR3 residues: CASSQDGRVGIQYF. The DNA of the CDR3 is TGTGCCAGCAGCCAGGACGGGCGAGTAGGCATTCAGTACTTC.

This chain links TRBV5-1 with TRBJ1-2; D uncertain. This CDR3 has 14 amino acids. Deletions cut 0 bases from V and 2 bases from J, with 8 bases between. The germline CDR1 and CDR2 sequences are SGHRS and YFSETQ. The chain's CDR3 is CASSLDVPNYGYTF. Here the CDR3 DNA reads TGCGCCAGCAGCTTGGACGTACCGAACTATGGCTACACCTTC.

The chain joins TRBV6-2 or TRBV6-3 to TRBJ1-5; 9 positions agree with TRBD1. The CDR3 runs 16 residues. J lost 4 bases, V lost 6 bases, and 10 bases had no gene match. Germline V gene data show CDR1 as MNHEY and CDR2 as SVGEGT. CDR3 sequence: CASRRAGTGLNQPQHF. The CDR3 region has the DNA TGTGCCAGCAGGAGGGCGGGGACAGGGCTAAATCAGCCCCAGCATTTT.

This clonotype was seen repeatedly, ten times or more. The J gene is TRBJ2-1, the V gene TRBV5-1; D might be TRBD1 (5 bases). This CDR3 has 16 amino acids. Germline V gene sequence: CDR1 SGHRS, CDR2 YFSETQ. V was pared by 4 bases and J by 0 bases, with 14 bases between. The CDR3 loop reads CASSPRQGGSYNEQFF. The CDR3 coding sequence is TGCGCCAGCAGCCCGCGTCAGGGTGGCTCCTACAATGAGCAGTTCTTC.

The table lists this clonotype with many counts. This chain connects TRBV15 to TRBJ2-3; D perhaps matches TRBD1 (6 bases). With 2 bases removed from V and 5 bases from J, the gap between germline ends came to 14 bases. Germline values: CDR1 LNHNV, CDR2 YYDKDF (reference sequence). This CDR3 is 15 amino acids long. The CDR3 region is CATSRRGSREDTQYF. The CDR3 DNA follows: TGTGCCACCAGCAGAAGGGGGAGTCGCGAAGATACGCAGTATTTT.

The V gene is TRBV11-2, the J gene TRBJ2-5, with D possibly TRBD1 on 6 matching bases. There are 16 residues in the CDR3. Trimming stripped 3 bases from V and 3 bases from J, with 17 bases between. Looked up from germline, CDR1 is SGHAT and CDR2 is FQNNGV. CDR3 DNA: TGTGCCAGCAGCTTGGTCAGGGGCCTGGGTAAAGAGACCCAGTACTTC. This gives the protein CASSLVRGLGKETQYF. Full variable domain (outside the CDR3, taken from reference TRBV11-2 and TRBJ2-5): EAGVAQSPRYKIIEKRQSVAFWCNPISGHATLYWYQQILGQGPKLLIQFQNNGVVDDSQLPKDRFSAERLKGVDSTLKIQPAKLEDSAVYLCASSLVRGLGKETQYFGPGTRLLVL.

The CDR3 is CASNPTSSDTQYF. The CDR3 coding sequence is TGCGCCAGCAACCCAACTAGCTCAGATACGCAGTATTTT. The chain employs TRBV5-1 and TRBJ2-3; D possibly corresponds to TRBD2 (6 bases). The ends were cut back, 6 bases at V and 4 bases at J, with 12 bases in the middle. The CDR3 loop spans 13 amino acids. The germline V gene encodes CDR1 SGHRS and CDR2 YFSETQ.

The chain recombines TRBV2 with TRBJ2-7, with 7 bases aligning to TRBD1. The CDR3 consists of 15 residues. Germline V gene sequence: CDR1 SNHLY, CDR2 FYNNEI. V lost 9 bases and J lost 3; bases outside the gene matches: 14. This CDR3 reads CASMDRRRFGYEQYF. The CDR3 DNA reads TGTGCCAGTATGGACAGGAGGCGTTTTGGCTACGAGCAGTACTTC.

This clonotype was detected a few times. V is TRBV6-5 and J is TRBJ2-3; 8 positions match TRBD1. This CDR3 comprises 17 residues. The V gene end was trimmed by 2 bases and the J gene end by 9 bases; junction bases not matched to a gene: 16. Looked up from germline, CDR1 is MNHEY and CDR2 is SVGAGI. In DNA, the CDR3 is TGTGCCAGCAGTTACGGCGGCAGGGGGCAAGGCGGGAACACGCAGTATTTT. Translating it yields CASSYGGRGQGGNTQYF.

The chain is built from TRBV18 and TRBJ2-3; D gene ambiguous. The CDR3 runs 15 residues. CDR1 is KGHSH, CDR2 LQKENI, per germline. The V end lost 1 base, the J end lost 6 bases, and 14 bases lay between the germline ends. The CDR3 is CASSPLTGSVDTQYF. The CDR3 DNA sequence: TGTGCCAGCTCACCACTTACTGGTTCAGTGGATACGCAGTATTTT.

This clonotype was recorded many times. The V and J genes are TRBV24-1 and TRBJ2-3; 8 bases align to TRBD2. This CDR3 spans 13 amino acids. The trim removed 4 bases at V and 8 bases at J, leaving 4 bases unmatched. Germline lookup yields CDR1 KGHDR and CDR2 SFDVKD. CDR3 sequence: CATSDPGTSTQYF. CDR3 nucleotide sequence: TGTGCCACCAGTGACCCCGGGACTAGTACGCAGTATTTT.

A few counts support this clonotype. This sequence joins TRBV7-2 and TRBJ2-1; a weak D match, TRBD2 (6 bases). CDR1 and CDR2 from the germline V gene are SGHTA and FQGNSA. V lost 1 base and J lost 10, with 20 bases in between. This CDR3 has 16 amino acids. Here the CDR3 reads CASSLGWRDSYLEQFF. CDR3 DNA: TGTGCCAGCAGCTTAGGATGGCGGGACTCCTATTTGGAGCAGTTCTTC.